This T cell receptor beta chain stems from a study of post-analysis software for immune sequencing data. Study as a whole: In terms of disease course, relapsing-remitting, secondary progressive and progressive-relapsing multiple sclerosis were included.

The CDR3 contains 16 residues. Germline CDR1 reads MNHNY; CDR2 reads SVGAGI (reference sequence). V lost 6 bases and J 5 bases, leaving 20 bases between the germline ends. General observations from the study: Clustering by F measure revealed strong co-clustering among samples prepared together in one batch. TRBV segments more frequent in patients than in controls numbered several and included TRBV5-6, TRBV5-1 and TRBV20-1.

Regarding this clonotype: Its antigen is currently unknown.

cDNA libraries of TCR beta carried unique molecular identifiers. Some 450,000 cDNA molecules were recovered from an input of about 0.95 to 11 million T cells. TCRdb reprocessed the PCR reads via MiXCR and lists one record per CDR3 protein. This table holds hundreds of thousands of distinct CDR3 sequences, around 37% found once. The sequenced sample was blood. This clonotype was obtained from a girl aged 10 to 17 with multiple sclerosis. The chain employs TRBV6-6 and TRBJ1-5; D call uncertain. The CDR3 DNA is TGTGCCAGCAGGGACCCCCGTCGGAGGGAGGATCAGCCCCAGCATTTT. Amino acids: CASRDPRRREDQPQHF.